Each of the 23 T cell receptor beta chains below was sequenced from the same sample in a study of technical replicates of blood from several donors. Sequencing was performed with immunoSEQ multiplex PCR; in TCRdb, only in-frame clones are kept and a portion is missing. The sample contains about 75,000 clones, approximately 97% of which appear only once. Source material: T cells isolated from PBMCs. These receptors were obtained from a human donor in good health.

The CDR3, as DNA: TGCGCCAGCAGCTCAGTATATACAGGAGTCTATGGCTACACCTTC. Its protein is CASSSVYTGVYGYTF. The V gene is TRBV5-1, the J gene TRBJ1-2; D might be TRBD1 (5 bases). The V end was cut by 3 bases, the J end by 4 bases, with 16 bases between. The germline V gene has CDR1 SGHRS and CDR2 YFSETQ. There are 15 residues in the CDR3.

DNA for the CDR3: TGTGCCAGCAGCCTCATAGAGGCTGAAGCTTTCTTT. Residues: CASSLIEAEAFF. The chain is built from TRBV7-9 and TRBJ1-1; no clear D gene. V was shortened by 5 bases and J by 6 bases, with 10 bases between the two germline ends. Germline loops: CDR1 SEHNR, CDR2 FQNEAQ (reference sequence). The CDR3 loop spans 12 amino acids.

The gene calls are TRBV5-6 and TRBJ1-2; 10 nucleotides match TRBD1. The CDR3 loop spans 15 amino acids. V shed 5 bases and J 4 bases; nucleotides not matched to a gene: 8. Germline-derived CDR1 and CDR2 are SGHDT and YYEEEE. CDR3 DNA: TGTGCCAGCAGTGTGACAGGGGGCACTAGCTATGGCTACACCTTC. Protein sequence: CASSVTGGTSYGYTF.

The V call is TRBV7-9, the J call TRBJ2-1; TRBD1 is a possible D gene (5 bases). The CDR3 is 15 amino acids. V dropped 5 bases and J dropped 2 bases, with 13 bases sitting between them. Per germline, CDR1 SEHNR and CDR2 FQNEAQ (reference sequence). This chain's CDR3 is CASSPWTSTYNEQFF. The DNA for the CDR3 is TGTGCCAGCAGCCCTTGGACAAGTACCTACAATGAGCAGTTCTTC.

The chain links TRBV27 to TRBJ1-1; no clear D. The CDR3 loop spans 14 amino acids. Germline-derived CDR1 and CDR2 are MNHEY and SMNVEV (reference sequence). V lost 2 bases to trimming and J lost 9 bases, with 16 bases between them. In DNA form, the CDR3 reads TGTGCCAGCAGTTTAAGAAGTCTGGAGGAGAAAGCTTTCTTT. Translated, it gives CASSLRSLEEKAFF.

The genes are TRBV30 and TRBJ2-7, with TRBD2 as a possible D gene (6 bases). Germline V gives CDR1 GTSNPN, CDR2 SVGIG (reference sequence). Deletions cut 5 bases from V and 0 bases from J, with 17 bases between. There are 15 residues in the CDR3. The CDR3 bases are TGTGCCTGGGGGCATCCCGGGGGAACCTCCTACGAGCAGTACTTC. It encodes CAWGHPGGTSYEQYF. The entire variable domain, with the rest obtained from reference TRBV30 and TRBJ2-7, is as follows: SQTIHQWPATLVQPVGSPLSLECTVEGTSNPNLYWYRQAAGRGLQLLFYSVGIGQISSEVPQNLSASRPQDRQFILSSKKLLLSDSGFYLCAWGHPGGTSYEQYFGPGTRLTVT.

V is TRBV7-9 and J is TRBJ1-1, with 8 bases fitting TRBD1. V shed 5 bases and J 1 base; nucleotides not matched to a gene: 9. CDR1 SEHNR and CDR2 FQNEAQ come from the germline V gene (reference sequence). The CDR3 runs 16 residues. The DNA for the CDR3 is TGTGCCAGCAGCACGGACAGGGTATTAGGGAACACTGAAGCTTTCTTT. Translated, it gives CASSTDRVLGNTEAFF.

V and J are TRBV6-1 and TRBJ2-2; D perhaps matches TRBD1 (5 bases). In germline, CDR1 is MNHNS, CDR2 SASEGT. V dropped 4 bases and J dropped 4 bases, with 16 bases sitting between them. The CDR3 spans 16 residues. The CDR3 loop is CASSAVGEGGTGELFF. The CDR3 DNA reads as TGTGCCAGCAGTGCCGTAGGGGAAGGCGGCACCGGGGAGCTGTTTTTT.

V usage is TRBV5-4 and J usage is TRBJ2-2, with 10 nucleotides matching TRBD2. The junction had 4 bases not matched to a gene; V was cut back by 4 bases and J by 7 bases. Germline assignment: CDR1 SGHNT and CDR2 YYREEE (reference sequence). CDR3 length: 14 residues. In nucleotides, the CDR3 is TGTGCCAGCAGCCTAGCGGGAGAGGGCGGGGAGCTGTTTTTT. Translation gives CASSLAGEGGELFF.

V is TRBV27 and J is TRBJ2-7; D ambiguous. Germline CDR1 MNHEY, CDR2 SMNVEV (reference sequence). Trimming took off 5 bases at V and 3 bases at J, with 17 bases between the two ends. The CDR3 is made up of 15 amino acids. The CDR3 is CASSPRSGGDYEQYF. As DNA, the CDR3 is TGTGCCAGCAGTCCCCGATCTGGCGGCGACTACGAGCAGTACTTC.

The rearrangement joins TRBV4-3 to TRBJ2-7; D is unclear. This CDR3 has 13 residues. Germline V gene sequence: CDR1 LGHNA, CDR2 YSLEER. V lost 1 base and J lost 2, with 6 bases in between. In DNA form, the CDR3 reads TGCGCCAGCAGCCAAGGCTATGCCTACGAGCAGTACTTC. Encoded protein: CASSQGYAYEQYF.

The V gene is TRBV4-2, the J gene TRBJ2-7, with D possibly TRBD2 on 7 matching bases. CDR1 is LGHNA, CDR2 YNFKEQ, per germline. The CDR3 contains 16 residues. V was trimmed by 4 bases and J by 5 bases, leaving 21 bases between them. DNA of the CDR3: TGTGCCAGCAGCCCAGAAGATCGGGGGGCGCGGAACGAGCAGTACTTC. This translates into CASSPEDRGARNEQYF.

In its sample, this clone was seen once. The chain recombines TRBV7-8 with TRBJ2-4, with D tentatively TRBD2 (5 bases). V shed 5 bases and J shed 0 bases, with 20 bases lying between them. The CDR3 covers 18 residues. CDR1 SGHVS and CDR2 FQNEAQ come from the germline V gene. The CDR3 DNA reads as TGTGCCAGCAGCACCTGGGTAGAGCGGACGTTAGCCAAAAACATTCAGTACTTC. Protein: CASSTWVERTLAKNIQYF.

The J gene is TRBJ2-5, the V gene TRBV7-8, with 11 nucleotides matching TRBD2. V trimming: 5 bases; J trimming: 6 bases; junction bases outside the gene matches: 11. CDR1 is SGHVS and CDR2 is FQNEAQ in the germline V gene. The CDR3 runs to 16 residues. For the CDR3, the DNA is TGTGCCAGCAGCCTCCTGACTAGCGGGATAATACAGACCCAGTACTTC. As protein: CASSLLTSGIIQTQYF.

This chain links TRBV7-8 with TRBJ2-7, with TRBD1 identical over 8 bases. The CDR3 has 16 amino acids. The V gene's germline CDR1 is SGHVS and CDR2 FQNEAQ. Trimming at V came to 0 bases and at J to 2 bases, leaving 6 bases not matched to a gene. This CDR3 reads CASSLAMGTGPYEQYF. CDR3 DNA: TGTGCCAGCAGCTTAGCAATGGGGACAGGTCCCTACGAGCAGTACTTC.

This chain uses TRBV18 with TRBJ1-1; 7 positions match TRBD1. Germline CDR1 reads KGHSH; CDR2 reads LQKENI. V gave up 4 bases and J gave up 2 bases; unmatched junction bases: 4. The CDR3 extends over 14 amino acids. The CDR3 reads CASSQGQFNTEAFF. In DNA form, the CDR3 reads TGTGCCAGCTCACAGGGACAGTTTAACACTGAAGCTTTCTTT. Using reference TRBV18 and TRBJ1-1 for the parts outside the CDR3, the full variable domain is NAGVMQNPRHLVRRRGQEARLRCSPMKGHSHVYWYRQLPEEGLKFMVYLQKENIIDESGMPKERFSAEFPKEGPSILRIQQVVRGDSAAYFCASSQGQFNTEAFFGQGTRLTVV.

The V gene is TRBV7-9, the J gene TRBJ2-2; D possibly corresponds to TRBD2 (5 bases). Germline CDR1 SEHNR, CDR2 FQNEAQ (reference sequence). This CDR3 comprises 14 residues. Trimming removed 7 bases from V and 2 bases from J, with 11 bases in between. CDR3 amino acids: CASNSGANTGELFF. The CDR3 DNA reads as TGTGCCAGCAACAGCGGAGCCAACACCGGGGAGCTGTTTTTT.

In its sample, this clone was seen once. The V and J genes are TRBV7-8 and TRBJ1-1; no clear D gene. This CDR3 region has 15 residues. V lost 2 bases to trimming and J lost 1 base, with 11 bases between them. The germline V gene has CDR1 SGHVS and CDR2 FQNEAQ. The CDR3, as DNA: TGTGCCAGCAGCTTAAATTTGAACAGGAACACTGAAGCTTTCTTT. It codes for CASSLNLNRNTEAFF. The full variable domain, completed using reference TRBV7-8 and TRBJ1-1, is GAGVSQSPRYKVAKRGQDVALRCDPISGHVSLFWYQQALGQGPEFLTYFQNEAQLDKSGLPSDRFFAERPEGSVSTLKIQRTQQEDSAVYLCASSLNLNRNTEAFFGQGTRLTVV.

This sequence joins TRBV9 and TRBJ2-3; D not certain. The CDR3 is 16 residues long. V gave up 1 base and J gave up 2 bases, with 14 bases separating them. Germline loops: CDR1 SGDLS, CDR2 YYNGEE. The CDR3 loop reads CASSVLSWSDTDTQYF. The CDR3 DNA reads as TGTGCCAGCAGCGTATTGAGCTGGAGCGACACAGATACGCAGTATTTT. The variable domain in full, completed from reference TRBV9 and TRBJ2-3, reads DSGVTQTPKHLITATGQRVTLRCSPRSGDLSVYWYQQSLDQGLQFLIQYYNGEERAKGNILERFSAQQFPDLHSELNLSSLELGDSALYFCASSVLSWSDTDTQYFGPGTRLTVL.

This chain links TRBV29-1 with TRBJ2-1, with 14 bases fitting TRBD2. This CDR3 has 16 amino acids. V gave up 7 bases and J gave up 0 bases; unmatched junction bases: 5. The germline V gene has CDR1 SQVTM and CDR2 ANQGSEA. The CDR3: CSARGLAGASYNEQFF. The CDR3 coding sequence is TGCAGCGCCAGGGGACTAGCGGGAGCCTCCTACAATGAGCAGTTCTTC.

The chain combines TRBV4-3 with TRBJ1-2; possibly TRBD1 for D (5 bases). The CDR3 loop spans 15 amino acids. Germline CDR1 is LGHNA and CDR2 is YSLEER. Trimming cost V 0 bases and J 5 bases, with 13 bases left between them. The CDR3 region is CASSQEQGAFYGYTF. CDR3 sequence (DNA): TGCGCCAGCAGCCAAGAGCAGGGTGCCTTTTATGGCTACACCTTC.

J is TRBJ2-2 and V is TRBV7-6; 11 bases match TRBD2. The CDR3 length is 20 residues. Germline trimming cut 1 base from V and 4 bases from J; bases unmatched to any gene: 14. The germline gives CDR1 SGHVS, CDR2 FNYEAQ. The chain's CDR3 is CASSLEGASGRPLGTGELFF. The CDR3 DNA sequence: TGTGCCAGCAGCTTAGAAGGCGCTAGCGGGAGGCCTTTGGGCACCGGGGAGCTGTTTTTT.

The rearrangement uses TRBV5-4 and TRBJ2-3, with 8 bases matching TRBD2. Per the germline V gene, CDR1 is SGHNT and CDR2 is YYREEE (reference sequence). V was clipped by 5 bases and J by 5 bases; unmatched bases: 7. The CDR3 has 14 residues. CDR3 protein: CASSPSGSVDTQYF. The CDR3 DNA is TGTGCCAGCAGTCCCAGCGGGAGCGTAGATACGCAGTATTTT.